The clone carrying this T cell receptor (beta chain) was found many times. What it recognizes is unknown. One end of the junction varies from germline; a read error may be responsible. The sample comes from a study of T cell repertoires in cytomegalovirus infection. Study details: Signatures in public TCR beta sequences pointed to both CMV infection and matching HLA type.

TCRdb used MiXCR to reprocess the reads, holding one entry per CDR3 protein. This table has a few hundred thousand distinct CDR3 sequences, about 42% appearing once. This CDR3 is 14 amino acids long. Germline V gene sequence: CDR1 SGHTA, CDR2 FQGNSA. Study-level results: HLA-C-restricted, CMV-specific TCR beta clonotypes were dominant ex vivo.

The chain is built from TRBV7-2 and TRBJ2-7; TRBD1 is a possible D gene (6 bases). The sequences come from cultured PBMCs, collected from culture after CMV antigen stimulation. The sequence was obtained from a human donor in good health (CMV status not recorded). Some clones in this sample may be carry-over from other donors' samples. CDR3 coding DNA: TGTGCCAGCAGCCTAGCAGGGGTAAACTACGAGCAGTACTTC. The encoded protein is CASSLAGVNYEQYF. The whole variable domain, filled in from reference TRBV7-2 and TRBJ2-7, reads GAGVSQSPSNKVTEKGKDVELRCDPISGHTALYWYRQSLGQGLEFLIYFQGNSAPDKSGLPSDRFSAERTGGSVSTLTIQRTQQEDSAVYLCASSLAGVNYEQYFGPGTRLTVT.